This T cell receptor (beta chain) was documented in a study of T cells in Graves' hyperthyroidism and ophthalmopathy. Findings and limits, study-wide: A model built on 13 V-J features separated ophthalmopathy from stable hyperthyroidism. Peripheral blood also featured most of the thyroid clonotypes expanded above 0.001.

The V segment lost 6 bases and the J segment 1 base; nucleotides outside the gene matches: 5. The V gene's germline CDR1 is SNHLY and CDR2 FYNNEI. The CDR3 has 15 amino acids. For this clonotype: Its specificity is unknown.

Researchers amplified the TCR beta CDR3 regions from RNA transcripts. During a first-round RT-PCR of the TCR CDR3, the HTBI primer set was used. TCRdb re-derived calls from the multiplex PCR reads in MiXCR, one entry per CDR3 protein. The sample contains more than 550,000 distinct CDR3 sequences, about 18% of which appear only once. Graves' hyperthyroidism qualified as stable when ophthalmopathy did not progress within 18 months. Thyroid ultrasound and orbital computed tomography, with clinical symptoms and serum thyroxine and TRAb, informed diagnoses. Sequenced sample: blood. The chain recombines TRBV2 with TRBJ2-1; 8 bases agree with TRBD1. The TCR comes from a man in his fifties with Graves' hyperthyroidism. The CDR3 sequence is CASRPRDRSYNEQFF. The CDR3 bases are TGTGCCAGCAGGCCCCGGGACAGGTCCTACAATGAGCAGTTCTTC.